Presented here are 25 T cell receptor beta chains from one specimen sequenced in a study of CD8 T cells in ankylosing spondylitis. TCRdb ran MiXCR on the 5' RACE reads and lists one entry per CDR3 protein. The sample lists under 200,000 distinct CDR3 sequences, 10% to 15% occurring once. The sample consisted of blood, either unsorted or a sorted T cell fraction (not recorded which). The receptors stem from a female donor with ankylosing spondylitis or in good health (not recorded which).

The chain has TRBV12-3 or TRBV12-4 and TRBJ2-1, with 7 bases fitting TRBD1. CDR3 length: 15 amino acids. Trimming at V came to 3 bases and at J to 7 bases, leaving 9 bases not matched to a gene. The CDR3, as DNA: TGTGCCAGCAGTTTTTTAGCGACAGGGTCGAATGAGCAGTTCTTC. Protein sequence: CASSFLATGSNEQFF.

This clonotype was detected ten times or more. The chain is built from TRBV6-5 and TRBJ1-1; 10 positions agree with TRBD1. The CDR3 is made up of 15 amino acids. CDR1 MNHEY and CDR2 SVGAGI come from the germline V gene. Losses at the gene ends were 2 bases for V and 5 bases for J; bases not matched to a gene: 5. For the CDR3, the DNA is TGTGCCAGCAGTTACGACAGGGGGCGCGGGACTGAAGCTTTCTTT. Its translation: CASSYDRGRGTEAFF.

This clonotype appeared many times. J is TRBJ2-3 and V is TRBV5-1; maybe TRBD2 (6 bases). Germline CDR1 reads SGHRS; CDR2 reads YFSETQ. The CDR3 length is 15 residues. Trimming pared 2 bases from V and 0 bases from J, leaving 10 bases between. The CDR3 is CASSFVGTSTDTQYF. CDR3 coding DNA: TGCGCCAGCAGCTTTGTCGGGACTAGCACAGATACGCAGTATTTT.

This clonotype has a count of ten or more. The DNA of the CDR3 is TGCGCCAGCAGCTTTGGACAGGGCGAAATTCAGTACTTC. Translation gives CASSFGQGEIQYF. V and J are TRBV5-1 and TRBJ2-4; 8 nucleotides line up with TRBD1. This CDR3 has 13 amino acids. V lost 2 bases and J lost 10; bases outside the gene matches: 5. The V gene's germline CDR1 is SGHRS and CDR2 YFSETQ.

In this sample, this clonotype turned up many times. The rearrangement links TRBV28 to TRBJ1-1; tentative D call: TRBD1 (5 bases). CDR1 MDHEN and CDR2 SYDVKM come from the germline V gene. The CDR3 is 13 amino acids. Trimming removed 5 bases from V and 8 bases from J, with 15 bases in between. CDR3 coding DNA: TGTGCCAGCAGTCGGGGCCTCCGGGAGGAAGCTTTCTTT. This gives the protein CASSRGLREEAFF.

The chain is built from TRBV7-9 and TRBJ2-7, with D uncertain. CDR1 SEHNR and CDR2 FQNEAQ come from the germline V gene (reference sequence). This CDR3 has 14 amino acids. Between the trimmed V and J ends, which lost 5 bases and 2 bases, there was a span of 13 bases. The CDR3: CASSAAPSPYEQYF. The CDR3 bases are TGTGCCAGCAGCGCGGCTCCTTCCCCCTACGAGCAGTACTTC.

This clonotype was counted many times. CDR3 amino acids: CSVSETGGGGYTF. The CDR3 nucleotides are TGCAGCGTCTCCGAAACAGGGGGAGGTGGCTACACCTTC. The chain employs TRBV29-1 and TRBJ1-2, with TRBD1 identical over 8 bases. J was trimmed by 7 bases and V by 6 bases; bases with no gene match: 10. The CDR3 covers 13 residues. Germline V CDR1 and CDR2: SQVTM, ANQGSEA.

The DNA of the CDR3 is TGCAGTGCCTCAAAACCGGGACAGGGGGTCCTGAGCTCCTACGAGCAGTACTTC. It codes for CSASKPGQGVLSSYEQYF. This chain links TRBV20-1 with TRBJ2-7, with TRBD1 matching over 11 bases. Germline V gene lookup returns CDR1 DFQATT and CDR2 SNEGSKA (reference sequence). The CDR3 has 18 amino acids. V was clipped by 6 bases and J by 0 bases; unmatched bases: 16.

CDR3: CASSSQGSGETQYF. Here the CDR3 DNA reads TGTGCCAGCAGCTCACAGGGGTCAGGGGAGACCCAGTACTTC. The V call is TRBV12-3 or TRBV12-4, the J call TRBJ2-5; 7 bases are a match to TRBD1. The trim removed 6 bases at V and 5 bases at J, leaving 9 bases unmatched. The CDR3 loop spans 14 amino acids.

The chain recombines TRBV6-5 with TRBJ2-5, with 8 bases matching TRBD2. The V gene end was trimmed by 0 bases and the J gene end by 7 bases; junction bases not matched to a gene: 7. Looked up from germline, CDR1 is MNHEY and CDR2 is SVGAGI. The CDR3 extends over 15 amino acids. The CDR3 is CASSYSRLAGRTQYF. Here the CDR3 DNA reads TGTGCCAGCAGTTACTCGAGGCTAGCGGGCAGGACCCAGTACTTC.

The sample holds many counts of this clonotype. V and J are TRBV12-3 or TRBV12-4 and TRBJ2-2, with a weak D call TRBD1 (5 bases). The CDR3 covers 14 residues. V shed 5 bases and J shed 4 bases, with 11 bases lying between them. The CDR3, as DNA: TGTGCCAGCAGTGGGGCCCCTCTCACCGGGGAGCTGTTTTTT. It is translated as CASSGAPLTGELFF.

This clonotype was observed at least ten times. The genes are TRBV5-1 and TRBJ2-3; D is undetermined. Germline V gene sequence: CDR1 SGHRS, CDR2 YFSETQ. V lost 1 base and J lost 3, with 9 bases in between. This CDR3 spans 14 amino acids. CDR3 amino acids: CASSLQAPTDTQYF. The CDR3, as DNA: TGCGCCAGCAGCTTGCAGGCACCGACAGATACGCAGTATTTT.

In its sample, this clonotype was seen many times. The chain is built from TRBV12-3 or TRBV12-4 and TRBJ1-5; a possible D gene is TRBD1 (6 bases). The V and J ends lost 0 bases and 5 bases respectively, with 8 bases between them. The CDR3 has 14 amino acids. CDR3 protein: CASSLADSYQPQHF. In DNA form, the CDR3 reads TGTGCCAGCAGTTTAGCGGACAGTTATCAGCCCCAGCATTTT.

This clonotype was counted ten times or more. The chain recombines TRBV6-2 or TRBV6-3 with TRBJ1-5; possible D gene TRBD1, 5 bases. The CDR3 loop spans 17 amino acids. Deletions cut 5 bases from V and 1 base from J, with 18 bases between. Germline CDR1 is MNHEY and CDR2 is SVGEGT. CDR3: CASSLGYSAGSNQPQHF. The DNA of the CDR3 is TGTGCCAGCAGTCTCGGGTACTCGGCAGGGAGCAATCAGCCCCAGCATTTT.

This clonotype appeared many times. The chain recombines TRBV7-2 with TRBJ2-2; the match to TRBD2 covers 10 bases. The CDR3 extends over 17 amino acids. Per germline, CDR1 SGHTA and CDR2 FQGNSA. The J segment lost 7 bases and the V segment lost 1 base, leaving 9 bases of the junction unmatched. The CDR3 loop reads CASSLVMGLASGGELFF. CDR3 coding DNA: TGTGCCAGCAGCTTAGTTATGGGACTAGCGTCCGGCGGGGAGCTGTTTTTT.

In this sample, this clonotype turned up many times. The rearrangement joins TRBV12-3 or TRBV12-4 to TRBJ2-3, with D perhaps assigned TRBD1 or TRBD2 (5 bases each). The ends were cut back, 2 bases at V and 4 bases at J, with 19 bases in the middle. The CDR3 sequence is 17 residues long. The DNA of the CDR3 is TGTGCCAGCAGTTTAAAGTTTACGGGACCTCCGGCAGATACGCAGTATTTT. Its translation: CASSLKFTGPPADTQYF.

The chain couples TRBV5-6 to TRBJ2-1; either TRBD1 or TRBD2 may supply D (5 bases each). The CDR3 runs 15 residues. Germline lookup yields CDR1 SGHDT and CDR2 YYEEEE. The germline V and J ends were trimmed by 9 bases and 0 bases, with 16 bases remaining between them. The CDR3 is CAMGPGTLSYNEQFF. The DNA for the CDR3 is TGTGCCATGGGCCCCGGGACCCTCTCCTACAATGAGCAGTTCTTC.

This clonotype was observed at least ten times. This chain uses TRBV6-5 with TRBJ1-1; D remains ambiguous. Germline CDR1 and CDR2: MNHEY and SVGAGI. The V end lost 0 bases, the J end lost 3 bases, and 11 bases lay between the germline ends. This CDR3 comprises 15 residues. The CDR3 loop reads CASSYSNNPDTEAFF. CDR3 nucleotides: TGTGCCAGCAGTTACTCGAATAATCCGGACACTGAAGCTTTCTTT.

V usage is TRBV7-2 and J usage is TRBJ2-7; TRBD1 might be the D (6 bases). V dropped 1 base and J dropped 2 bases, with 12 bases sitting between them. CDR1 is SGHTA, CDR2 FQGNSA, per germline. This CDR3 is built from 15 residues. The CDR3 nucleotides read TGTGCCAGCAGCTTAGATAGTGGGGGCCCCTACGAGCAGTACTTC. This gives the protein CASSLDSGGPYEQYF.

The chain employs TRBV6-1 and TRBJ2-5, with D unresolved. Per germline, CDR1 MNHNS and CDR2 SASEGT. There are 14 residues in the CDR3. V lost 8 bases and J 2 bases, leaving 15 bases between the germline ends. The chain's CDR3 is CASRTDWSQETQYF. CDR3 DNA sequence: TGTGCCAGCCGAACCGACTGGAGTCAAGAGACCCAGTACTTC.

This clonotype was detected many times. V usage is TRBV7-2 and J usage is TRBJ2-7, with D possibly TRBD2 on 5 matching bases. Germline V CDR1 and CDR2: SGHTA, FQGNSA. The CDR3 runs to 12 residues. The V end was cut by 5 bases, the J end by 4 bases, with 9 bases between. Here the CDR3 reads CASSRGSYEQYF. CDR3 in DNA: TGTGCCAGCAGCCGGGGTTCGTACGAGCAGTACTTC.

Many counts were recorded for this clonotype. The rearrangement uses TRBV20-1 and TRBJ2-1, with D perhaps TRBD1 or TRBD2 (5 bases each). Germline V gene data show CDR1 as DFQATT and CDR2 as SNEGSKA (reference sequence). The CDR3 loop spans 15 amino acids. V was trimmed by 3 bases and J by 8 bases, leaving 20 bases between them. CDR3 amino acids: CSARKGTAPADEQFF. In DNA form, the CDR3 reads TGCAGTGCTAGGAAAGGGACCGCGCCGGCCGATGAGCAGTTCTTC.

The rearrangement uses TRBV3-1 and TRBJ2-7, with unresolved D. V lost 8 bases and J lost 2, with 7 bases in between. CDR3 length: 11 residues. Germline CDR1 and CDR2: LGHDT and YNNKEL (reference sequence). The DNA of the CDR3 is TGTGCCAGCGGAGATCCCTACGAGCAGTACTTC. It is translated as CASGDPYEQYF.

The table lists this clonotype with a few counts. This rearrangement joins TRBV10-3 to TRBJ2-3; TRBD2 might be the D (7 bases). The germline V and J ends were trimmed by 8 bases and 7 bases, with 19 bases remaining between them. CDR3 length equals 14 residues. Germline assignment: CDR1 ENHRY and CDR2 SYGVKD. CDR3 residues: CAIGGAREANTQYF. Written as DNA, the CDR3 is TGTGCCATCGGGGGGGCGCGGGAAGCAAATACGCAGTATTTT.

This clonotype has a count of ten or more. This chain links TRBV12-3 or TRBV12-4 with TRBJ2-1, with D possibly matching TRBD1 (6 bases). The CDR3 runs 17 residues. V lost 4 bases, J lost 0 bases, and 16 bases lay in between. CDR3 protein: CASSSGTKLSSYNEQFF. CDR3 coding DNA: TGTGCCAGCAGTTCTGGGACAAAACTCAGCTCCTACAATGAGCAGTTCTTC.